This T cell receptor (beta chain) was profiled in a study of CXCR3-negative and CXCR3-positive naive CD8 T cells. Study information: Total TRB output reached about 135 million reads, about 1.5 +/- 0.3 million per library.

Study-wide findings and caveats: Both naive subsets carried similar amounts of surface CD5, so TCR strength was inferred from TRB CDR3 properties. For CXCR3-positive naive cells, TRB CDR3s were more hydrophobic than those of CXCR3-negative naive cells. Similar TRBV-TRBJ usage characterized naive CXCR3-negative and CXCR3-positive cells; memory cells differed.

Turning to this clonotype: What it binds is unknown.

The length of the CDR3 is 16 residues. Per the germline V gene, CDR1 is KGHDR and CDR2 is SFDVKD. The libraries of TRB cDNA were constructed through 5' RACE using UMI labels. From its re-call of the 5' RACE reads, TCRdb lists each CDR3 protein once, without DNA. The sample table includes some 120,000 distinct CDR3 sequences. Triplicate approximately 320,000-cell sorts were made of each CD8+ T cell subset. The receptor comes from a human donor in good health. Some clones in this sample may be carry-over from other donors' samples. The rearrangement joins TRBV24-1 to TRBJ2-1; TCRdb's D gene call, TRBD2, goes unchecked for lack of DNA. The material sequenced was naive CXCR3+ CD8+ T cells from blood. The subset here: CD45RO-CCR7+CD27+CD95- naive CD8+ T cells expressing CXCR3 (TNR3+). The CDR3 protein is CATSDRGGRGVNEQFF.